This T cell receptor beta chain emerged from a study of blood T cell repertoires in COVID-19. The V gene's germline CDR1 is LGHNA and CDR2 YNFKEQ. J was trimmed by 2 bases and V by 2 bases; bases with no gene match: 6. The CDR3 spans 15 residues. This clone has a handful of counts. Produced via immunoSEQ multiplex PCR; TCRdb's table is partial and in-frame only. The table has about 98,000 clones, about 85% seen once. The gene calls are TRBV4-2 and TRBJ2-7, with 7 bases identical to TRBD2. This clonotype was obtained from a woman between 45 and 65 years old with COVID-19, enrolled during active disease. Material for sequencing was peripheral blood. The CDR3 bases are TGTGCCAGCAGCCAATTAGCGGGTCCTACCTACGAGCAGTACTTC. This codes for CASSQLAGPTYEQYF.